This entry describes one TCR beta chain. The data are from a study of lymphopenia after photon versus proton radiotherapy. Profiling relied on immunoSEQ multiplex PCR, and the TCRdb table lists in-frame clones only, not all of them. The sample consists of roughly 22,000 clones, around four fifths of them appearing once. In germline, CDR1 is SGHTA, CDR2 FQGNSA. The CDR3 totals 14 residues. The V end lost 3 bases, the J end lost 4 bases, and 9 bases lay between the germline ends. V and J are TRBV7-2 and TRBJ1-4; unclear D gene. The sequenced sample was peripheral blood, obtained from a patient treated with proton-based radiotherapy. This receptor was identified in a woman aged 65 to 85 with pancreatic cancer. In DNA form, the CDR3 reads TGTGCCAGCAGCTTTACCGGCCATAATGAAAAACTGTTTTTT. Encoded protein: CASSFTGHNEKLFF.